What follows describes a single T cell receptor (beta chain). Its recognized antigen is unknown. No much larger clonotype is one base removed from it; base qualities were not supplied. The sample is drawn from a study of control samples from healthy donors and cancer patients (TCRdb year 2020). The germline V and J ends show losses of 3 bases and 1 base respectively, and no gene match explains 7 bases of the junction. CDR1 and CDR2 were assigned from the germline V gene as SQVTM and ANQGSEA. From cysteine to phenylalanine, the CDR3 is 15 amino acids long. CDR3 DNA only is kept here, 45 bases in frame from base 1. Libraries were built with the immunoSEQ multiplex PCR assay. TCRdb retrieved this table from immuneACCESS and kept in-frame rearrangements only. Not all clones are present; in checked studies, unresolved V genes account for under half, and no reason is known for the remainder. This sample gives about 89,000 clones in total; 85% of them show up just once. Over 2% of the sample comes from the top ten.

Source material: blood. This receptor was identified in a woman between 40 and 55 years old in good health. The sequence links TRBV29-1 to TRBJ2-3, with 7 bases in between that match TRBD2. The nucleotides read TGCAGCGTTGATCAGGGACTAACCCGCACAGATACGCAGTATTTT. Its coded protein is CSVDQGLTRTDTQYF.